This T cell receptor beta chain was captured by sequencing in a study of T cells in Graves' hyperthyroidism and ophthalmopathy. Study summary: Once the initial diagnosis was made, peripheral blood was obtained before any treatment.

Findings and caveats of the study: Stable hyperthyroidism was separated from ophthalmopathy by a model based on 13 V-J features.

This clonotype has ten or more counts. Its antigen is not known. Researchers took RNA transcripts and amplified the TCR beta CDR3 regions from them. HTBI primers drove first-round RT-PCR of the TCR CDR3. TCRdb used MiXCR to reprocess the multiplex PCR reads, holding one entry per CDR3 protein. The table lists 500,000 to 650,000 distinct CDR3 sequences, roughly 15% of them singletons. Germline V CDR1 and CDR2: SGHAT, FQNNGV. The CDR3 totals 18 residues. V lost 7 bases and J lost 0, with 22 bases in between. The TCR originated in a woman aged 45-60 years with Graves' ophthalmopathy. This sequence joins TRBV11-2 and TRBJ2-4; weak D call: TRBD2 (6 bases). Sequencing input: blood. CDR3 coding DNA: TGTGCCAGCACCCCCGACGGGAGTTCCCACTTAGCCAAAAACATTCAGTACTTC. This codes for CASTPDGSSHLAKNIQYF.